The following is a T cell receptor beta chain sequence with its context. Its antigen is unknown. The identical CDR3 is also encoded by other nucleotide sequences in the sample. The repertoire was sequenced with immunoSEQ multiplex PCR; TCRdb's copy has only in-frame clones and lacks some. The table has 250,000 to 400,000 clones, approximately 85% seen once. Germline V gene lookup returns CDR1 MNHEY and CDR2 SVGAGI. The germline V and J ends were trimmed by 5 bases and 0 bases, with 7 bases remaining between them. The CDR3 covers 13 residues. The sample comes from a study of cytomegalovirus exposure and HLA in healthy donors. Findings of the study overall: The study designated roughly 150 TCR beta chains cytomegalovirus-associated. The finding came from a later analysis; first-cohort TCR clusters tended to co-occur in the roughly 110 validation repertoires.

This sequence was found in a man aged 30 to 45 in good health and CMV-seronegative. Sample: PBMCs. The V call is TRBV6-5, the J call TRBJ1-2; D unclear. CDR3 bases: TGTGCCAGCAGTACCGGGACTAACTATGGCTACACCTTC. It specifies CASSTGTNYGYTF.